This is a list of T cell receptor beta chains from one sample in a study of blood T cell repertoires in COVID-19. Data came from immunoSEQ multiplex PCR; TCRdb stores just in-frame clones and leaves some out. Among roughly 400,000 clones listed, 80% to 95% were seen once. Specimen: PBMCs or T cells enriched from blood (not recorded which). The receptors originated from a man younger than 35 who had recovered from COVID-19. Both conserved end residues are part of each CDR3. D genes are given only for firm matches. Clone size is given for some rows only: seen once, a few or many times, or a class if the clone is expanded.

j_call: TRBJ2-3
v_call: TRBV4-1
clone_size: .
d_call: .
cdr3_nt: TGCGCCAGCAGCCAAGGGGGACTCTTGACAGATACGCAGTATTTT
cdr3_aa: CASSQGGLLTDTQYF

j_call: TRBJ2-7
v_call: TRBV6-5
clone_size: .
d_call: TRBD2
cdr3_nt: TGTGCCAGCAGTTCCCTCGCGGGAGGGCCTGAAGAGCAGTACTTC
cdr3_aa: CASSSLAGGPEEQYF

j_call: TRBJ2-7
v_call: TRBV12-1
clone_size: once
d_call: .
cdr3_nt: TGTGCCAGCAGCTTGGCTGGGACTAGCCCTGCCTACGAGCAGTACTTC
cdr3_aa: CASSLAGTSPAYEQYF

j_call: TRBJ1-2
v_call: TRBV12-3/TRBV12-4
clone_size: .
d_call: .
cdr3_nt: TGTGCCAGCAGCCGACCCGAGGGAGGCTACACCTTC
cdr3_aa: CASSRPEGGYTF

j_call: TRBJ2-7
v_call: TRBV3-1/TRBV3-2
clone_size: .
d_call: .
cdr3_nt: TGTGCCAGCAGCCAAGGGTTCCGGGAGCAGTACTTC
cdr3_aa: CASSQGFREQYF

j_call: TRBJ2-5
v_call: TRBV5-1
clone_size: .
d_call: .
cdr3_nt: TGCGCCAGCAGCGGGACCGGGACATCGATAGAGACCCAGTACTTC
cdr3_aa: CASSGTGTSIETQYF

j_call: TRBJ1-1
v_call: TRBV30
clone_size: .
d_call: TRBD1
cdr3_nt: TGTGCCTGGAGTGTGGCCGGGACAGGCAACACTGAAGCTTTCTTT
cdr3_aa: CAWSVAGTGNTEAFF

j_call: TRBJ1-5
v_call: TRBV4-1
clone_size: .
d_call: TRBD1
cdr3_nt: TGCGCCAGCAGCCAACGGGACAGTTCCGTTCCTTATAGCAATCAGCCCCAGCATTTT
cdr3_aa: CASSQRDSSVPYSNQPQHF

j_call: TRBJ1-4
v_call: TRBV30
clone_size: .
d_call: .
cdr3_nt: TGTGCCTGGAGTGTTTTAATTTTTGAAAAACTGTTTTTT
cdr3_aa: CAWSVLIFEKLFF

j_call: TRBJ1-4
v_call: TRBV11-2
clone_size: .
d_call: .
cdr3_nt: TGTGCCAGCAGCTTCAGAAATGAAAAACTGTTTTTT
cdr3_aa: CASSFRNEKLFF

j_call: TRBJ2-1
v_call: TRBV28
clone_size: .
d_call: TRBD2
cdr3_nt: TGTGCCAGCAGTTTACTCGGAGCGGGAGGGATGGATGAGCAGTTCTTC
cdr3_aa: CASSLLGAGGMDEQFF

j_call: TRBJ2-7
v_call: TRBV6-2/TRBV6-3
clone_size: few
d_call: TRBD2
cdr3_nt: TGTGCCAGCAGTTACGGGACTAGCGGGGGGGACGAGCAGTACTTC
cdr3_aa: CASSYGTSGGDEQYF

j_call: TRBJ2-3
v_call: TRBV28
clone_size: once
d_call: TRBD2
cdr3_nt: TGTGCCAGCAGGGGGAGGGTACAGGGCACAGATACGCAGTATTTT
cdr3_aa: CASRGRVQGTDTQYF

j_call: TRBJ2-3
v_call: TRBV28
clone_size: .
d_call: TRBD2
cdr3_nt: TGTGCCAGCGAGGCCCGACTAGCGGGACGCACAGATACGCAGTATTTT
cdr3_aa: CASEARLAGRTDTQYF

j_call: TRBJ1-2
v_call: TRBV5-1
clone_size: .
d_call: .
cdr3_nt: TGCGCCAGCAGCTCAGGGGCCCTAAACTATGGCTACACCTTC
cdr3_aa: CASSSGALNYGYTF

j_call: TRBJ1-5
v_call: TRBV5-1
clone_size: .
d_call: .
cdr3_nt: TGCGCCAGCAGCTTGACGGGTCATGAGGCTCAGCCCCAGCATTTT
cdr3_aa: CASSLTGHEAQPQHF

j_call: TRBJ1-3
v_call: TRBV19
clone_size: .
d_call: .
cdr3_nt: TGTGCCAGTACCATCTCCGGTTGGGACTACACCATATATTTT
cdr3_aa: CASTISGWDYTIYF

j_call: TRBJ1-2
v_call: TRBV5-8
clone_size: .
d_call: .
cdr3_nt: TGTGCCAGCAGCAAAGGCCCTACAGGGTATGGCTACACCTTC
cdr3_aa: CASSKGPTGYGYTF

j_call: TRBJ1-4
v_call: TRBV28
clone_size: few
d_call: .
cdr3_nt: TGTGCCAGCAGTTCCCAGGGTTATGAAAAACTGTTTTTT
cdr3_aa: CASSSQGYEKLFF

j_call: TRBJ1-3
v_call: TRBV4-1
clone_size: .
d_call: .
cdr3_nt: TGCGCCAGCAGCGTCCCGGGGGGATCTGGAAACACCATATATTTT
cdr3_aa: CASSVPGGSGNTIYF

j_call: TRBJ2-1
v_call: TRBV28
clone_size: once
d_call: TRBD2
cdr3_nt: TGTGCCAGCGGGGGACTAGCGTCATACAATGAGCAGTTCTTC
cdr3_aa: CASGGLASYNEQFF

j_call: TRBJ1-5
v_call: TRBV2
clone_size: .
d_call: .
cdr3_nt: TGTGCCAGCAGTAGAGAGCCGGATCAGCCCCAGCATTTT
cdr3_aa: CASSREPDQPQHF

j_call: TRBJ1-5
v_call: TRBV6-1
clone_size: .
d_call: .
cdr3_nt: TGTGCCAGCAGTGAAAACAGAAATCAGCCCCAGCATTTT
cdr3_aa: CASSENRNQPQHF

j_call: TRBJ1-6
v_call: TRBV27
clone_size: .
d_call: TRBD1
cdr3_nt: TGTGCCAGCAGTATGGACAGGGGTTATAATTCACCCCTCCACTTT
cdr3_aa: CASSMDRGYNSPLHF

j_call: TRBJ1-1
v_call: TRBV2
clone_size: .
d_call: .
cdr3_nt: TGTGCCAGCAATCAGGGGTATACTGAAGCTTTCTTT
cdr3_aa: CASNQGYTEAFF

j_call: TRBJ1-2
v_call: TRBV5-4
clone_size: .
d_call: .
cdr3_nt: TGTGCCAGCAGCTTGCCGCAGGTCGGGGTACAAGGCTACACCTTC
cdr3_aa: CASSLPQVGVQGYTF

j_call: TRBJ1-5
v_call: TRBV30
clone_size: .
d_call: .
cdr3_nt: TGTGCCTGGAGTCCCCGGGAGATTTTTAGCAATCAGCCCCAGCATTTT
cdr3_aa: CAWSPREIFSNQPQHF

j_call: TRBJ1-1
v_call: TRBV27
clone_size: .
d_call: .
cdr3_nt: TGTGCCAGCAGTTTCTCACAGGGTGGCACTGAAGCTTTCTTT
cdr3_aa: CASSFSQGGTEAFF

j_call: TRBJ1-1
v_call: TRBV7-9
clone_size: .
d_call: .
cdr3_nt: TGTGCCAGCAGCTTAGGGGGCGCGCGGGGCGCTGAAGCTTTCTTT
cdr3_aa: CASSLGGARGAEAFF

j_call: TRBJ1-4
v_call: TRBV18
clone_size: .
d_call: TRBD1
cdr3_nt: TGTGCCAGCTCACAAAACGGCGGGACAGGCGATGAAAAACTGTTTTTT
cdr3_aa: CASSQNGGTGDEKLFF

j_call: TRBJ1-2
v_call: TRBV3-1/TRBV3-2
clone_size: .
d_call: .
cdr3_nt: TGTGCCAGCAGTTCCCAGGGGCTCAGTGGCTACACCTTC
cdr3_aa: CASSSQGLSGYTF

j_call: TRBJ1-2
v_call: TRBV28
clone_size: .
d_call: .
cdr3_nt: TGTGCCAGCAGCCCAACCGGAGTAGGCTATGGCTACACCTTC
cdr3_aa: CASSPTGVGYGYTF

j_call: TRBJ1-1
v_call: TRBV11-2
clone_size: once
d_call: TRBD1
cdr3_nt: TGTGCCAGCAGCTTGGACAGGGGGCGTCTCGCTGAAGCTTTCTTT
cdr3_aa: CASSLDRGRLAEAFF

j_call: TRBJ2-3
v_call: TRBV6-5
clone_size: .
d_call: .
cdr3_nt: TGTGCAGCGGGCCGGGGTGGGGCAAATAGAGATACGCAGTATTTT
cdr3_aa: CAAGRGGANRDTQYF

j_call: TRBJ1-2
v_call: TRBV7-8
clone_size: once
d_call: .
cdr3_nt: TGTGCCAGCAGCTTAGATTTGGGGCGCACATACTATGGCTACACCTTC
cdr3_aa: CASSLDLGRTYYGYTF

j_call: TRBJ1-5
v_call: TRBV4-1
clone_size: .
d_call: .
cdr3_nt: TGCGCCAGCAGCCAAGGACAGTATGGGGATCAGCCCCAGCATTTT
cdr3_aa: CASSQGQYGDQPQHF

j_call: TRBJ2-5
v_call: TRBV20-1
clone_size: .
d_call: TRBD2
cdr3_nt: TGCAGTGCTAGTTTAGCGGGAGGTGTGGAGACCCAGTACTTC
cdr3_aa: CSASLAGGVETQYF

j_call: TRBJ1-2
v_call: TRBV9
clone_size: .
d_call: TRBD1
cdr3_nt: TGTGCCAGCAGCTTCGGGACAGGGGATGGCTACACCTTC
cdr3_aa: CASSFGTGDGYTF

j_call: TRBJ1-3
v_call: TRBV10-1
clone_size: .
d_call: .
cdr3_nt: TGCGCCAGCAGTGAAGACAGCTTCGGAAACACCATATATTTT
cdr3_aa: CASSEDSFGNTIYF

j_call: TRBJ2-7
v_call: TRBV5-1
clone_size: .
d_call: TRBD2
cdr3_nt: TGCGCCAGCAGCGGAGCAGGACTAGTCGGGTTCAACGAGCAGTACTTC
cdr3_aa: CASSGAGLVGFNEQYF

j_call: TRBJ2-7
v_call: TRBV28
clone_size: .
d_call: TRBD1
cdr3_nt: TGTGCCAGCAGTCCTACCGGGACAGTGAGCTACGAGCAGTACTTC
cdr3_aa: CASSPTGTVSYEQYF

j_call: TRBJ1-6
v_call: TRBV10-3
clone_size: .
d_call: .
cdr3_nt: TGTGCCATCAGTGAGAGGGGTCCTCTGAGCTCCTATAATTCACCCCTCCACTTT
cdr3_aa: CAISERGPLSSYNSPLHF

j_call: TRBJ2-7
v_call: TRBV5-6
clone_size: .
d_call: .
cdr3_nt: TGTGCCAGCAGCTTGAGTATGGGTACAGGTGAGCAGTACTTC
cdr3_aa: CASSLSMGTGEQYF

j_call: TRBJ2-7
v_call: TRBV30
clone_size: .
d_call: .
cdr3_nt: TGTGCCTGGAGTGTAGCGATCCACGAGCAGTACTTC
cdr3_aa: CAWSVAIHEQYF

j_call: TRBJ1-2
v_call: TRBV5-1
clone_size: .
d_call: TRBD1
cdr3_nt: TGCGCCAGCAGTCCCCCAGGGGGGAGTTTCTCTAACTATGGCTACACCTTC
cdr3_aa: CASSPPGGSFSNYGYTF

j_call: TRBJ1-2
v_call: TRBV18
clone_size: .
d_call: .
cdr3_nt: TGTGCCAGCTCACCAGGGGACACCTCTAACTATGGCTACACCTTC
cdr3_aa: CASSPGDTSNYGYTF

j_call: TRBJ1-1
v_call: TRBV4-1
clone_size: few
d_call: .
cdr3_nt: TGCGCCAGCAGCCAAGTCGCAGGGGCGGCTGAAGCTTTCTTT
cdr3_aa: CASSQVAGAAEAFF

j_call: TRBJ1-6
v_call: TRBV5-5
clone_size: .
d_call: TRBD1
cdr3_nt: TGTGCCAGCAGCCGACGGCCGGGGACAGCCTCTAGCTCCTATAATTCACCCCTCCACTTT
cdr3_aa: CASSRRPGTASSSYNSPLHF

j_call: TRBJ1-1
v_call: TRBV27
clone_size: .
d_call: .
cdr3_nt: TGTGCCAGCAGTTTCGGGGTCGTCTCAGGTAAAGCTTTCTTT
cdr3_aa: CASSFGVVSGKAFF

j_call: TRBJ2-1
v_call: TRBV10-2
clone_size: once
d_call: TRBD2
cdr3_nt: TGCGCCAGCAGGCACGCTAGCGGGACCCCTGAGCAGTTCTTC
cdr3_aa: CASRHASGTPEQFF

j_call: TRBJ2-1
v_call: TRBV9
clone_size: .
d_call: .
cdr3_nt: TGTGCCAGCAGCGTAGAACGGGTTGGTGAGCAGTTCTTC
cdr3_aa: CASSVERVGEQFF